This T cell receptor (beta chain) was identified during a study of CD4 T cells in relation to SARS-CoV-2 and coronaviruses. About the study: Negative control cultures got HIV-1 Nef peptides or no peptide.

The repertoire was sequenced with immunoSEQ multiplex PCR; TCRdb's copy has only in-frame clones and lacks some. The sample shows under 20,000 clones, around four fifths of them seen only once. Per the germline V gene, CDR1 is LNHNV and CDR2 is YYDKDF (reference sequence). CDR3 length: 16 amino acids. V gave up 1 base and J gave up 8 bases, with 18 bases separating them. Of note for this clone: What it binds is unknown.

The unexposed donors gave CD4+ T cells in about 2010-2019, prior to COVID-19. The cells were cultured for 10 days before CD4+ T cells were isolated. Unexposed-donor CD4+ T cells were probed with SARS-CoV-2 S/N and four cold-coronavirus spikes, cells permitting. Half the medium was replaced with IL-2 medium on days 3 and 7. V usage is TRBV15 and J usage is TRBJ2-4; possibly TRBD1 for D (6 bases). Sequenced input: CD4+ T cells from PBMCs, cultured in vitro. The clonotype was recovered from a human donor in good health. The CDR3 spells CATSRALQGDFDIQYF. DNA of the CDR3: TGTGCCACCAGCAGAGCGCTACAGGGAGATTTTGACATTCAGTACTTC. Looking up the rest from reference TRBV15 and TRBJ2-4 gives the full variable domain: DAMVIQNPRYQVTQFGKPVTLSCSQTLNHNVMYWYQQKSSQAPKLLFHYYDKDFNNEADTPDNFQSRRPNTSFCFLDIRSPGLGDTAMYLCATSRALQGDFDIQYFGAGTRLSVL.